The T cell receptor (beta chain) under discussion was sequenced for a study of blood T cell repertoires in COVID-19. Original handling: Reference gene primer amplification yielded estimated nucleated cell counts. TCRdb's copy holds only in-frame clones and misses some; the assay was immunoSEQ multiplex PCR. D and trimming were read from the DNA, whereas the V and J calls and clone size are those reported in that table. The sample shows fewer than 200,000 clones, around four fifths of them seen only once. V dropped 3 bases and J dropped 10; count of bases not matched to a gene: 12. The germline CDR1 and CDR2 sequences are KGHSH and LQKENI. CDR3 length: 15 residues.

Material for sequencing was peripheral blood. The genes are TRBV18 and TRBJ2-1; TRBD1 agrees at 7 bases. The sequence was obtained from a woman of 80 years or more with acute or convalescent COVID-19. This CDR3 reads CASSPASRDRGEQFF. CDR3 coding DNA: TGTGCCAGCTCACCGGCTAGCCGGGACAGAGGGGAGCAGTTCTTC.